This T cell receptor (beta chain) was obtained from a study of blood T cell repertoires in COVID-19. Study-wide context: Sources were T cells, B-cell-depleted T cells, or PBMCs; the material itself was cDNA or gDNA.

Original handling: Estimates of nucleated cell counts were drawn from the amplification of reference gene primers. Only in-frame clones appear in the TCRdb table, and some are missing; sequencing was by immunoSEQ multiplex PCR. Clonal size and the V and J genes are those of that table, whereas D and trimming came from the DNA. This table holds hundreds of thousands of clones, 83% found once. V was pared by 4 bases and J by 12 bases, with 5 bases of the junction left unmatched. Germline CDR1 reads PRHDT; CDR2 reads FYEKMQ (reference sequence). This CDR3 is 13 amino acids long. Individuals drawn from approximately 26 US areas were roughly 18 to 89 years old.

Sequencing was carried out using PBMCs or T cells enriched from blood (not recorded which). The V and J genes are TRBV13 and TRBJ1-6; 8 positions agree with TRBD1. This clonotype was obtained from a woman aged 40 to 55 who had been exposed to COVID-19. The CDR3 is CASSSGQAQPLHF. CDR3 DNA: TGTGCCAGCAGCTCGGGACAGGCCCAACCCCTCCACTTT.